One T cell receptor beta chain is described in this entry. Its target is not known. The sample is drawn from a study of blood T cells in healthy people across ages. Turning to the study itself: Researchers report that template switching captured about one barcoded beta molecule per two T cells.

The germline V gene has CDR1 SGHRS and CDR2 YFSETQ. V dropped 4 bases and J dropped 9; count of bases not matched to a gene: 10. The CDR3 loop spans 14 amino acids. PCR was performed a second time for about 6 to 12 cycles using a sample-barcoded 5' primer and a J-beta primer mix. TCRdb analysed the 5' RACE reads with MiXCR anew, one entry per CDR3 protein. The table includes approximately 600,000 distinct CDR3 sequences, roughly three fifths detected once. Study conclusions and caveats: It was the long-lived donors that had more naive CD4+ cells and higher diversity than aged donors. Leaving the PBMCs unsorted stopped any conclusive comparison of naive versus antigen-experienced cells.

The sequence came from a man in his sixties in good health. Material for sequencing was blood. The chain employs TRBV5-1 and TRBJ2-1; 7 nucleotides match TRBD2. This CDR3 is CASSPDGEGGEQFF. The CDR3 coding sequence is TGCGCCAGCAGCCCGGACGGGGAGGGTGGTGAGCAGTTCTTC.